Each of the 3 T cell receptor beta chains below was sequenced from the same sample in a study of cytomegalovirus exposure and HLA in healthy donors. Assay used: immunoSEQ multiplex PCR; TCRdb lists only in-frame clones, some missing. The sample records some 130,000 clones, roughly four fifths being singletons. The sample comprised PBMCs. Receptors originate from a man aged 25 to 45 in good health and CMV-seropositive.

This chain uses TRBV5-1 with TRBJ2-2; 12 bases fit TRBD2. Germline values: CDR1 SGHRS, CDR2 YFSETQ. The CDR3 contains 15 residues. The V and J ends lost 7 bases and 2 bases, in that order; junction bases with no gene match: 3. CDR3 DNA: TGCGCCAGCGCTAGCGGGGGGGTAAACACCGGGGAGCTGTTTTTT. It is translated as CASASGGVNTGELFF.

The rearrangement joins TRBV29-1 to TRBJ2-4, with D perhaps TRBD2 (5 bases). Germline V gene data show CDR1 as SQVTM and CDR2 as ANQGSEA. The CDR3 covers 14 residues. V lost 5 bases and J 0 bases, leaving 11 bases between the germline ends. The CDR3 bases are TGCAGCGTTCTTCCCGGACTAGCCAAAAACATTCAGTACTTC. Translated, it gives CSVLPGLAKNIQYF.

V gene TRBV29-1 combines with J gene TRBJ1-1, with D uncertain. This CDR3 is 12 amino acids long. V lost 4 bases to trimming and J lost 0 bases, with 6 bases between them. Germline-derived CDR1 and CDR2 are SQVTM and ANQGSEA. CDR3 nucleotides: TGCAGCGTTGCTCACATGAACACTGAAGCTTTCTTT. It yields the protein CSVAHMNTEAFF.